In this sample, the clone carrying this T cell receptor beta chain turned up a few times. These data belong to a study of blood T cell repertoires in COVID-19. Study information: From T cells, B-cell-depleted T cells, or PBMCs came the material, which was cDNA or gDNA.

Only in-frame clones appear in the TCRdb table, and some are missing; sequencing was by immunoSEQ multiplex PCR. The repertoire consists of around 160,000 clones, with about 83% occurring once and the leading ten covering roughly 6.2%. Those enrolled, adults aged roughly 18 to 100 years, came from about 24 US areas. Exposed enrollees encountered a COVID-19 case at some point within 2 weeks before study entry. The CDR3 covers 12 residues. CDR1 SGHTA and CDR2 FQGNSA come from the germline V gene. The V and J ends lost 4 bases and 4 bases respectively, with 8 bases between them. Sequencing was carried out using PBMCs or T cells enriched from blood (not recorded which). The receptor comes from a woman between 45 and 65 years old who had been exposed to COVID-19. J is TRBJ2-7 and V is TRBV7-2; D ambiguous. The CDR3 region is CASSSRPYEQYF. CDR3 in DNA: TGTGCCAGCAGCTCGAGGCCGTACGAGCAGTACTTC.